This T cell receptor (beta chain) was recovered during a study of blood T cells in healthy people across ages. V shed 2 bases and J 8 bases; nucleotides not matched to a gene: 7. The germline gives CDR1 DFQATT, CDR2 SNEGSKA (reference sequence). The CDR3 has 15 amino acids. Sample-barcoded 5' priming and a J-beta primer mix drove a second PCR of 7 to 11 cycles. Every sample returned 2.5 million or more CDR3-containing paired-end reads. Each CDR3 protein gets one entry after TCRdb re-called the 5' RACE reads with MiXCR. The sample carries about 620,000 distinct CDR3 sequences, roughly 20% recorded once. Sample donors were healthy Caucasian individuals that came from Russia, aged 6 to 90. Drawing of peripheral blood yielded about 10 milliliters from each donor. The authors isolated at least 6.5 million PBMCs per sample.

The receptor's source is a man in his sixties or seventies in good health. V usage is TRBV20-1 and J usage is TRBJ2-1; 12 bases agree with TRBD2. Material: blood. The CDR3 bases are TGCAGTGCTAGACTGGGACTAGCGGGTAGCTATGAGCAGTTCTTC. Translating gives CSARLGLAGSYEQFF.